This TCR beta chain was sequenced in a study of T cells expressing NK-cell markers. TCRdb re-called the 5' RACE reads and catalogs CDR3 proteins one per entry, DNA excluded. Here the sample table reports 400,000 to 500,000 distinct CDR3 sequences. The CDR3 extends over 15 amino acids. Germline CDR1 SGHRS, CDR2 YFSETQ. The chain joins TRBV5-1 to TRBJ2-1; lacking DNA, the TRBD2 call made by TCRdb goes unchecked. Sequencing was done on a sample of blood T cells: a sorted CD56 or NKG2C T cell subset, CD4+ or CD8+ T cells, or bulk PBMC T cells (not recorded which). The source is a woman aged 18 to 75 in good health. The CDR3 loop reads CASSVLAGVWNEQFF.